The rows below give T cell receptor beta chains drawn from one sample of a study of lymphopenia after photon versus proton radiotherapy. Data came from immunoSEQ multiplex PCR; TCRdb stores just in-frame clones and leaves some out. Found here are fewer than 15,000 clones, 88% of them singletons; the top ten hold 3% to 4%. The material was peripheral blood, obtained from a patient treated with photon-based radiotherapy. These receptors came from a man aged 55 to 70 with pancreatic cancer. CDR3s include the opening cysteine and the closing phenylalanine or tryptophan. Each record gives: J gene, clone size, V gene, D gene, CDR3 protein, CDR3 DNA. The D gene is left open where the match is weak. The size field is filled for only some rows; it gives once, few, many or a size class.

J gene: TRBJ1-6; clone size: NA; V gene: TRBV7-9; D gene: TRBD1; CDR3 protein: CASSLRQGRDPLHF; CDR3 DNA: TGTGCCAGCAGCTTGCGACAGGGAAGAGACCCCCTCCACTTT
J gene: TRBJ2-1; clone size: NA; V gene: TRBV7-9; D gene: TRBD2; CDR3 protein: CASSQLAGVYNEQFF; CDR3 DNA: TGTGCCAGCAGCCAACTAGCGGGGGTATACAATGAGCAGTTCTTC
J gene: TRBJ1-4; clone size: NA; V gene: TRBV6-5; D gene: TRBD1; CDR3 protein: CASRNDRDKLFF; CDR3 DNA: TGTGCCAGCAGAAACGACAGGGACAAACTGTTTTTT
J gene: TRBJ2-7; clone size: NA; V gene: TRBV7-6; D gene: NA; CDR3 protein: CASSFNRAFYEQYF; CDR3 DNA: TGTGCCAGCAGCTTTAACAGGGCTTTCTACGAGCAGTACTTC
J gene: TRBJ2-7; clone size: NA; V gene: TRBV7-3; D gene: NA; CDR3 protein: CASSLSSGIGYEQYF; CDR3 DNA: TGTGCCAGCAGCTTAAGTTCAGGGATTGGTTACGAGCAGTACTTC
J gene: TRBJ1-3; clone size: NA; V gene: TRBV4-1; D gene: NA; CDR3 protein: CASSARAGGFDAIYF; CDR3 DNA: TGCGCCAGCAGCGCTAGGGCGGGGGGGTTCGACGCCATATATTTT
J gene: TRBJ1-5; clone size: NA; V gene: TRBV6-1; D gene: TRBD1; CDR3 protein: CASRNTGDQPQHF; CDR3 DNA: TGTGCCAGCAGGAATACAGGGGATCAGCCCCAGCATTTT
J gene: TRBJ2-7; clone size: NA; V gene: TRBV11-3; D gene: NA; CDR3 protein: CASSFRTEKDEQYF; CDR3 DNA: TGTGCCAGCAGCTTCAGGACAGAAAAGGACGAGCAGTACTTC
J gene: TRBJ2-7; clone size: NA; V gene: TRBV11-2; D gene: TRBD2; CDR3 protein: CASRPLAGGFYEQYF; CDR3 DNA: TGTGCCAGCAGGCCCCTAGCGGGGGGGTTCTACGAGCAGTACTTC
J gene: TRBJ1-1; clone size: NA; V gene: TRBV7-2; D gene: TRBD1; CDR3 protein: CASSNRDRHEAFF; CDR3 DNA: TGTGCCAGCAGCAACCGGGACAGGCATGAAGCTTTCTTT
J gene: TRBJ2-1; clone size: NA; V gene: TRBV6-4; D gene: TRBD2; CDR3 protein: CASSTGTSGAGEQFF; CDR3 DNA: TGTGCCAGCAGTACCGGGACTAGCGGGGCGGGTGAGCAGTTCTTC
J gene: TRBJ1-4; clone size: once; V gene: TRBV6-6; D gene: TRBD1; CDR3 protein: CASSLGPGQTNEKLFF; CDR3 DNA: TGTGCCAGCAGCCTAGGGCCGGGACAGACTAATGAAAAACTGTTTTTT
J gene: TRBJ1-2; clone size: NA; V gene: TRBV27; D gene: NA; CDR3 protein: CASSKRGAANYGYTF; CDR3 DNA: TGTGCCAGCAGCAAACGAGGCGCAGCTAACTATGGCTACACCTTC
J gene: TRBJ1-6; clone size: NA; V gene: TRBV9; D gene: TRBD1; CDR3 protein: CASSSPTGPSSPLHF; CDR3 DNA: TGTGCCAGCAGCTCGCCGACAGGGCCGAGTTCACCCCTCCACTTT
J gene: TRBJ1-2; clone size: NA; V gene: TRBV5-1; D gene: NA; CDR3 protein: CASSLFFSDENYGYTF; CDR3 DNA: TGCGCCAGCAGCTTGTTTTTCTCCGATGAGAACTATGGCTACACCTTC
J gene: TRBJ2-7; clone size: once; V gene: TRBV7-2; D gene: TRBD1; CDR3 protein: CASSFRGPQYF; CDR3 DNA: TGTGCCAGCAGCTTCAGGGGGCCGCAGTACTTC
J gene: TRBJ1-1; clone size: NA; V gene: TRBV7-2; D gene: NA; CDR3 protein: CASIWGGNTEAFF; CDR3 DNA: TGTGCCAGCATCTGGGGAGGCAACACTGAAGCTTTCTTT
J gene: TRBJ1-6; clone size: once; V gene: TRBV6-5; D gene: NA; CDR3 protein: CASSYGLQNSPLHF; CDR3 DNA: TGTGCCAGCAGCTACGGTCTGCAAAATTCACCCCTCCACTTT
J gene: TRBJ1-6; clone size: NA; V gene: TRBV7-2; D gene: NA; CDR3 protein: CASSSTGTPNSPLHF; CDR3 DNA: TGTGCCAGCAGCTCAACCGGGACACCTAATTCACCCCTCCACTTT
J gene: TRBJ1-3; clone size: NA; V gene: TRBV5-1; D gene: NA; CDR3 protein: CASSWSGALGNTIYF; CDR3 DNA: TGCGCCAGCAGCTGGTCGGGGGCTCTTGGAAACACCATATATTTT
J gene: TRBJ2-5; clone size: NA; V gene: TRBV4-1; D gene: TRBD2; CDR3 protein: CASSQAKDLGGVVRETQYF; CDR3 DNA: TGCGCCAGCAGCCAAGCGAAGGATCTGGGGGGGGTCGTTCGAGAGACCCAGTACTTC
J gene: TRBJ2-1; clone size: NA; V gene: TRBV5-1; D gene: NA; CDR3 protein: CASKTTGEPVGEQFF; CDR3 DNA: TGCGCCAGCAAAACCACGGGGGAGCCGGTAGGTGAGCAGTTCTTC
J gene: TRBJ2-1; clone size: once; V gene: TRBV14; D gene: TRBD2; CDR3 protein: CASSQGTSGGVRAYNEQFF; CDR3 DNA: TGTGCCAGCAGCCAAGGCACTAGCGGGGGGGTCCGGGCGTACAATGAGCAGTTCTTC
J gene: TRBJ1-4; clone size: NA; V gene: TRBV11-2; D gene: TRBD1; CDR3 protein: CASSNRGRGEKLFF; CDR3 DNA: TGTGCCAGCAGCAACAGGGGACGGGGTGAAAAACTGTTTTTT
J gene: TRBJ1-5; clone size: once; V gene: TRBV15; D gene: NA; CDR3 protein: CAAGGSNQPQHF; CDR3 DNA: TGTGCCGCTGGGGGGTCCAATCAGCCCCAGCATTTT
J gene: TRBJ1-2; clone size: once; V gene: TRBV27; D gene: TRBD1; CDR3 protein: CASSPSGGPNYGYTF; CDR3 DNA: TGTGCCAGCAGCCCCTCAGGGGGTCCCAACTATGGCTACACCTTC
J gene: TRBJ2-3; clone size: once; V gene: TRBV6-4; D gene: TRBD2; CDR3 protein: CASSGASGNTQYF; CDR3 DNA: TGTGCCAGCAGCGGCGCTAGCGGGAATACGCAGTATTTT
J gene: TRBJ1-2; clone size: NA; V gene: TRBV9; D gene: NA; CDR3 protein: CASSVRSGANYGYTF; CDR3 DNA: TGTGCCAGCAGCGTCCGGTCAGGGGCTAACTATGGCTACACCTTC
J gene: TRBJ2-1; clone size: NA; V gene: TRBV6-6; D gene: TRBD2; CDR3 protein: CASSPAAAGGINEQFF; CDR3 DNA: TGTGCCAGCAGCCCCGCCGCGGCGGGGGGAATTAATGAGCAGTTCTTC
J gene: TRBJ2-7; clone size: NA; V gene: TRBV7-3; D gene: NA; CDR3 protein: CASSLGQGRTYEQYF; CDR3 DNA: TGTGCCAGCAGCTTAGGGCAGGGGAGGACCTACGAGCAGTACTTC
J gene: TRBJ1-1; clone size: NA; V gene: TRBV6-6; D gene: NA; CDR3 protein: CASSYGGGKPNTEAFF; CDR3 DNA: TGTGCCAGCAGTTACGGGGGGGGCAAACCGAACACTGAAGCTTTCTTT
J gene: TRBJ2-1; clone size: NA; V gene: TRBV11-3; D gene: TRBD2; CDR3 protein: CASSTGGAYNEQFF; CDR3 DNA: TGTGCCAGCAGCACCGGGGGGGCCTACAATGAGCAGTTCTTC
J gene: TRBJ2-1; clone size: few; V gene: TRBV19; D gene: TRBD2; CDR3 protein: CASSRSGGANEQFF; CDR3 DNA: TGTGCCAGTAGTCGCAGCGGGGGGGCCAATGAGCAGTTCTTC
J gene: TRBJ2-2; clone size: NA; V gene: TRBV2; D gene: NA; CDR3 protein: CASSQQGHTGELFF; CDR3 DNA: TGTGCCAGCAGCCAGCAGGGTCACACCGGGGAGCTGTTTTTT
J gene: TRBJ2-7; clone size: NA; V gene: TRBV19; D gene: TRBD2; CDR3 protein: CASSALAGAYEQYF; CDR3 DNA: TGTGCCAGTAGTGCCCTAGCGGGGGCTTACGAGCAGTACTTC
J gene: TRBJ2-1; clone size: NA; V gene: TRBV9; D gene: NA; CDR3 protein: CASSVLLSGDNEQFF; CDR3 DNA: TGTGCCAGCAGCGTCCTATTATCTGGGGATAATGAGCAGTTCTTC
J gene: TRBJ1-2; clone size: NA; V gene: TRBV5-8; D gene: NA; CDR3 protein: CASSLGGQRYGYTF; CDR3 DNA: TGTGCCAGCAGCTTGGGGGGCCAGCGCTATGGCTACACCTTC
J gene: TRBJ2-3; clone size: NA; V gene: TRBV11-2; D gene: TRBD2; CDR3 protein: CASSKEGFPGLVGTDTQYF; CDR3 DNA: TGTGCCAGCAGCAAAGAGGGGTTTCCGGGACTAGTCGGCACAGATACGCAGTATTTT